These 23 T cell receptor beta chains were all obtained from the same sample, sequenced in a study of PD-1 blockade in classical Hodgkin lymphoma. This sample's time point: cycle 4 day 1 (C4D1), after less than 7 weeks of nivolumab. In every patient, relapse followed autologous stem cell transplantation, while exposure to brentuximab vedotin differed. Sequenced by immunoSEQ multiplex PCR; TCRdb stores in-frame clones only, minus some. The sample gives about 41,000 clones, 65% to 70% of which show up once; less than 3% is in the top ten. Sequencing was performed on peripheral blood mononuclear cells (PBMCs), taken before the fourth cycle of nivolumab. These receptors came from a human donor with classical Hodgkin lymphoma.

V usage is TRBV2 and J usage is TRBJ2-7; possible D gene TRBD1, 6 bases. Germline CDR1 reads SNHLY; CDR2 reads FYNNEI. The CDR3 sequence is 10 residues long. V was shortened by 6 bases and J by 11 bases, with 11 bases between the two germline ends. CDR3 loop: CASRQGREYF. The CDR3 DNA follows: TGTGCCAGCAGACAGGGAAGGGAGTACTTC.

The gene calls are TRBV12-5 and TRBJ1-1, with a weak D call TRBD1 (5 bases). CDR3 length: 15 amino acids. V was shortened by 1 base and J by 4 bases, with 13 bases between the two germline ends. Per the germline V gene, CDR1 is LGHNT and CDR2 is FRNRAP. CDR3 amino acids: CASGLGAGSFTEAFF. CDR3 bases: TGTGCTAGTGGTTTGGGAGCAGGGAGTTTCACTGAAGCTTTCTTT.

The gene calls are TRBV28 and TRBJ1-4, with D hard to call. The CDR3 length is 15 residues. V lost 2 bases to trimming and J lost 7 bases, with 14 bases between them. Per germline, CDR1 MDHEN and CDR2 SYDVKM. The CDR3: CASSLRSNGFEKLFF. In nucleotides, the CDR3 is TGTGCCAGCAGTTTACGTTCAAACGGGTTTGAAAAACTGTTTTTT.

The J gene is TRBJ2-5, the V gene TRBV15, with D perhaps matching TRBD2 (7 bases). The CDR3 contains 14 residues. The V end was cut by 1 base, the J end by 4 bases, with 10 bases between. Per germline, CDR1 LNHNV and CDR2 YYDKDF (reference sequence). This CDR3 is CATSRGGGPETQYF. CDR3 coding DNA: TGTGCCACCAGCAGAGGGGGGGGGCCAGAGACCCAGTACTTC.

This CDR3 reads CASSLLPGQTTNEKLFF. CDR3 nucleotide sequence: TGTGCCAGCAGCTTATTGCCGGGACAAACAACTAATGAAAAACTGTTTTTT. The V and J genes are TRBV7-6 and TRBJ1-4, with D possibly TRBD1 on 6 matching bases. CDR3 length equals 17 residues. Germline V gene sequence: CDR1 SGHVS, CDR2 FNYEAQ. Trimming shortened V by 2 bases and J by 0 bases, and 13 bases separated the two germline ends.

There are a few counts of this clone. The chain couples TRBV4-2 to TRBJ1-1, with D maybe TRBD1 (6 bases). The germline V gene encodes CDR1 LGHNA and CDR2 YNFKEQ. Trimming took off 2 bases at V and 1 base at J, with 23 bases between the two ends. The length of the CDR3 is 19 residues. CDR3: CASSQRLTQGEGENTEAFF. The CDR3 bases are TGTGCCAGCAGCCAAAGGCTCACACAGGGTGAGGGGGAGAACACTGAAGCTTTCTTT.

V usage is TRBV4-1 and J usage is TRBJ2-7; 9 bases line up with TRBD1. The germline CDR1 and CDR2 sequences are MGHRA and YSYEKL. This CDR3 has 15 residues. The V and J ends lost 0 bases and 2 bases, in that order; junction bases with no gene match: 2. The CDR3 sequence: CASSQDGTGTYEQYF. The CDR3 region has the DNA TGCGCCAGCAGCCAAGATGGGACAGGGACCTACGAGCAGTACTTC.

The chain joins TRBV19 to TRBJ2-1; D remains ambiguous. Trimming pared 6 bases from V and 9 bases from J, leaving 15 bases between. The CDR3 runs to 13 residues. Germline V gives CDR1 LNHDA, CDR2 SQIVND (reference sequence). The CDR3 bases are TGTGCCAGTAGAGTCGGCCCCGCTACTGAGCAGTTCTTC. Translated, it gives CASRVGPATEQFF.

The CDR3: CASSSTTQASSYNSPLHF. CDR3 DNA sequence: TGTGCCAGCAGTAGCACTACCCAGGCCAGCTCCTATAATTCACCCCTCCACTTT. The J gene is TRBJ1-6, the V gene TRBV5-6; D gene uncertain. Germline CDR1 SGHDT, CDR2 YYEEEE. The CDR3 runs 18 residues. V shed 5 bases and J shed 0 bases, with 18 bases lying between them.

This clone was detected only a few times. The CDR3 spells CASSVVNTEAFF. The DNA of the CDR3 is TGTGCCAGCAGTGTCGTCAACACTGAAGCTTTCTTT. The chain combines TRBV6-1 with TRBJ1-1; D gene uncertain. V gave up 4 bases and J gave up 2 bases, with 5 bases separating them. Per the germline V gene, CDR1 is MNHNS and CDR2 is SASEGT. The CDR3 contains 12 residues.

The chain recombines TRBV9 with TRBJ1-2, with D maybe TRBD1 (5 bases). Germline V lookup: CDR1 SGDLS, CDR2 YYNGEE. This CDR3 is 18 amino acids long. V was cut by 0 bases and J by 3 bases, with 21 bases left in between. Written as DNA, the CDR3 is TGTGCCAGCAGCGTAGAGGCCCGGTGGGGGGATGGAGACTATGGCTACACCTTC. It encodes CASSVEARWGDGDYGYTF.

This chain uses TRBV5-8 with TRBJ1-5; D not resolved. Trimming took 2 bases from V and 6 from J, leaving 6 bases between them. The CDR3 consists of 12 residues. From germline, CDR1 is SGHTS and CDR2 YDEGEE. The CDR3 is CASSLIAQPQHF. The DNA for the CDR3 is TGTGCCAGCAGCTTAATTGCTCAGCCCCAGCATTTT.

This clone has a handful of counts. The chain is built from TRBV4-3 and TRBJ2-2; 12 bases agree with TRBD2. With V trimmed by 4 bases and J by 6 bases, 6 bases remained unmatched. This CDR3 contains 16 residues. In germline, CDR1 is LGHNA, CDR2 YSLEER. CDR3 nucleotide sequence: TGCGCCAGCAGCCTCGGACTAGCGGGGACCGCCGGGGAGCTGTTTTTT. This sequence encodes CASSLGLAGTAGELFF.

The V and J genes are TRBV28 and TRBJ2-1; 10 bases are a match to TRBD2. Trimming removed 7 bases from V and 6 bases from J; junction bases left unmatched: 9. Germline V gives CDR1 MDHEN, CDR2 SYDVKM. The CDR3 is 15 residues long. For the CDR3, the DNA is TGTGCCAGCACTATGGGGGCTAGCGGGGGCAATGAGCAGTTCTTC. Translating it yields CASTMGASGGNEQFF.

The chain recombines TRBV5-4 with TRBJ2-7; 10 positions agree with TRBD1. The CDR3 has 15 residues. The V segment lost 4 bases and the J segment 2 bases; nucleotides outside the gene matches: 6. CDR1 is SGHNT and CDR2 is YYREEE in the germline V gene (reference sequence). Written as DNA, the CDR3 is TGTGCCAGCAGCCCGGACAGGGGGTTAACCTACGAGCAGTACTTC. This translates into CASSPDRGLTYEQYF. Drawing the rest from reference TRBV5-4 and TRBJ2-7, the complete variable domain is ETGVTQSPTHLIKTRGQQVTLRCSSQSGHNTVSWYQQALGQGPQFIFQYYREEENGRGNFPPRFSGLQFPNYSSELNVNALELDDSALYLCASSPDRGLTYEQYFGPGTRLTVT.

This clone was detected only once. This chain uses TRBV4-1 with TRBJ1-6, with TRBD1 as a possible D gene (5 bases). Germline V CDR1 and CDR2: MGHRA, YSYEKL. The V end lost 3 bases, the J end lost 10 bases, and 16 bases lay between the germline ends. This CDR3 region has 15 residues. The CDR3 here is CASSQRDGGLSPLHF. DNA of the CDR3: TGCGCCAGCAGCCAGAGGGACGGGGGTCTCTCACCCCTCCACTTT.

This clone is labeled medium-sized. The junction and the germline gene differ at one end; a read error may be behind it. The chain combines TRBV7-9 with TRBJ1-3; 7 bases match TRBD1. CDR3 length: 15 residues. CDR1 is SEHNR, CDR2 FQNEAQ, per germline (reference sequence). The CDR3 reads CASTPARDSPVIRNF. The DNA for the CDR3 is TGTGCCAGCACTCCAGCCCGGGACAGTCCCGTGATCAGGAATTTT.

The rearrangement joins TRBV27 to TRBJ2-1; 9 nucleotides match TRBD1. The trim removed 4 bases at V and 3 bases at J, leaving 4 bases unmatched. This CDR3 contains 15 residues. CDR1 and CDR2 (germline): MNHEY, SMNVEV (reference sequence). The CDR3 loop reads CASSSGTGNYNEQFF. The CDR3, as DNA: TGTGCCAGCAGTTCAGGGACAGGGAACTACAATGAGCAGTTCTTC.

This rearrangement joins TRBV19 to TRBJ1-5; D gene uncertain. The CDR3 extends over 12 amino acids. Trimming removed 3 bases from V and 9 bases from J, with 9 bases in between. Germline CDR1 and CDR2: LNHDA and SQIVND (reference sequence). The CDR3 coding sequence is TGTGCCAGTAGTATGGGTGGATGGCCCCAGCATTTT. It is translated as CASSMGGWPQHF.

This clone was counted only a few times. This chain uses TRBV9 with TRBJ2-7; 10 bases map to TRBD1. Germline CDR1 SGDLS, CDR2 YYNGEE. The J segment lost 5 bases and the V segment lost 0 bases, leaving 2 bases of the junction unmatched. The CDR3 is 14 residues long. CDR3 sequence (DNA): TGTGCCAGCAGCGTAGCGGGACAGGGGAACGAGCAGTACTTC. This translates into CASSVAGQGNEQYF.

The CDR3 region is CASSWDASYNEQFF. CDR3 in DNA: TGCGCCAGCAGCTGGGACGCCTCCTACAATGAGCAGTTCTTC. This chain links TRBV5-1 with TRBJ2-1; D is tentatively TRBD1 or TRBD2 (5 bases each). Between the trimmed V and J ends, which lost 3 bases and 0 bases, there was a span of 7 bases. This CDR3 has 14 residues. From germline, CDR1 is SGHRS and CDR2 YFSETQ. Variable domain in full (rest from reference TRBV5-1 and TRBJ2-1): KAGVTQTPRYLIKTRGQQVTLSCSPISGHRSVSWYQQTPGQGLQFLFEYFSETQRNKGNFPGRFSGRQFSNSRSEMNVSTLELGDSALYLCASSWDASYNEQFFGPGTRLTVL.

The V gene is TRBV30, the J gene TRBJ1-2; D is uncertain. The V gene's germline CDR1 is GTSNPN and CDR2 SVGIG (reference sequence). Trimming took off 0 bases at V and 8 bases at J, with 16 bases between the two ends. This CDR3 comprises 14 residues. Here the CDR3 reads CAWSVPPLLRGYTF. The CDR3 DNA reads TGTGCCTGGAGTGTCCCCCCTCTATTACGGGGCTACACCTTC.

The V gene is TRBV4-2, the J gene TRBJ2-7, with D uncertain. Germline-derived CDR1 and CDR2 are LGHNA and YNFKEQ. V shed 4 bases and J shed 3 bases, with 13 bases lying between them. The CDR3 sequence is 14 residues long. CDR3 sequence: CASSLARGDYEQYF. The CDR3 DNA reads TGTGCCAGCAGCCTCGCCCGTGGGGACTACGAGCAGTACTTC.